This T cell receptor beta chain appears in the sequencing data of a study of cytomegalovirus exposure and HLA in healthy donors. Whole-study findings and limits: DRB1 had the most TCR associations and HLA-C the fewest, a later analysis found, with rates varying by HLA locus. It was 160 or so TCR beta chains that were listed as cytomegalovirus-associated.

Primers included in the PCR were 60 Vbeta and 13 Jbeta primers. TCRdb keeps only in-frame clones here, not all; method: immunoSEQ multiplex PCR. The repertoire holds around 200,000 clones, with 75% to 90% as singletons. V was shortened by 3 bases and J by 10 bases, with 16 bases between the two germline ends. CDR1 and CDR2 from the germline V gene are SGHRS and YFSETQ. The CDR3 has 13 residues. Remarks on this clone: The antigen is not known.

The sequencing sample was made of PBMCs. The chain has TRBV5-1 and TRBJ1-1, with D possibly matching TRBD1 (6 bases). The TCR originated in a man in his fifties or sixties in good health and CMV-seronegative. CDR3 region: CASSYTDREIAFF. DNA for the CDR3: TGCGCCAGCAGCTATACGGACAGAGAAATAGCTTTCTTT.